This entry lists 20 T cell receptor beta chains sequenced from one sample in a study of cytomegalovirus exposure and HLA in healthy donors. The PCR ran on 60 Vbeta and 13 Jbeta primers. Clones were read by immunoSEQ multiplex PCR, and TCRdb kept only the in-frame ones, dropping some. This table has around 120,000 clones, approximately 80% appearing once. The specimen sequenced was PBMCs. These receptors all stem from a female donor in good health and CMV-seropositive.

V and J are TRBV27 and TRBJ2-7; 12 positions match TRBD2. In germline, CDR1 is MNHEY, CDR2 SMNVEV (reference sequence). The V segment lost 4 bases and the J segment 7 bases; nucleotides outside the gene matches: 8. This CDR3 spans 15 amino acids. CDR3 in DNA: TGTGCCAGCAGTTCTCTAGCGGGGGGGCCGCATGAGCAGTACTTC. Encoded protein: CASSSLAGGPHEQYF.

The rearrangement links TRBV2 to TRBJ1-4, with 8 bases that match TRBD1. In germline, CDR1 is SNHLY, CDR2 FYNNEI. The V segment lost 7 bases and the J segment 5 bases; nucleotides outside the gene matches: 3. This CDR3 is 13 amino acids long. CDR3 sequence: CASTGQENEKLFF. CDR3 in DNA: TGTGCCAGCACGGGACAGGAGAATGAAAAACTGTTTTTT.

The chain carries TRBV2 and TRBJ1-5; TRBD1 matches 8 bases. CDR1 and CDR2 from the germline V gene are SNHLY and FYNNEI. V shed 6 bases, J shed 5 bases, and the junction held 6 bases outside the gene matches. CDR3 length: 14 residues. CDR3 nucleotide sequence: TGTGCCAGCAGACCGGGACAGGCCGATCAGCCCCAGCATTTT. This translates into CASRPGQADQPQHF.

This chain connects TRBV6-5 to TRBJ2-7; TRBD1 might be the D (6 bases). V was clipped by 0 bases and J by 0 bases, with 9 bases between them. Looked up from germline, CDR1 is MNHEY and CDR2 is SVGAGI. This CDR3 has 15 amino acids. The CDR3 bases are TGTGCCAGCAGTTACTCAGCAGGGGACTCCTACGAGCAGTACTTC. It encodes CASSYSAGDSYEQYF.

In DNA, the CDR3 is TGCGCCAGCAGCCAGGACCCGGGGACAGGGGACTATGGCTACACCTTC. This translates into CASSQDPGTGDYGYTF. V and J are TRBV4-1 and TRBJ1-2; 10 bases align to TRBD1. This CDR3 is 16 amino acids long. Germline values: CDR1 MGHRA, CDR2 YSYEKL. J was trimmed by 3 bases and V by 3 bases; bases with no gene match: 7.

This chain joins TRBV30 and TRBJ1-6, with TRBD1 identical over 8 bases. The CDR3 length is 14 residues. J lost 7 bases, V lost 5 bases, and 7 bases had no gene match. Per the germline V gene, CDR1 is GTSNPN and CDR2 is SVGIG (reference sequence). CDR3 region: CAWLRTGSNSPLHF. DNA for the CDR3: TGTGCCTGGTTGAGGACAGGGTCGAATTCACCCCTCCACTTT. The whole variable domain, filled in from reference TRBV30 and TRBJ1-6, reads SQTIHQWPATLVQPVGSPLSLECTVEGTSNPNLYWYRQAAGRGLQLLFYSVGIGQISSEVPQNLSASRPQDRQFILSSKKLLLSDSGFYLCAWLRTGSNSPLHFGNGTRLTVT.

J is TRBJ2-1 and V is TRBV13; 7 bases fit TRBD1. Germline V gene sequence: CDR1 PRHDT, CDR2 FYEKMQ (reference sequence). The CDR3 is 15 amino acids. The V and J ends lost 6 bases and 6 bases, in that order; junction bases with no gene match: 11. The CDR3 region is CASSRGQGMGNEQFF. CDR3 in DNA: TGTGCCAGCAGTAGGGGGCAGGGGATGGGCAATGAGCAGTTCTTC.

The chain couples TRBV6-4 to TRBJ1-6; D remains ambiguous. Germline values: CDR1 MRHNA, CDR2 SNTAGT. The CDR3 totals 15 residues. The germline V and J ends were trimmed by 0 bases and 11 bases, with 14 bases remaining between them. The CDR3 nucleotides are TGTGCCAGCAGTGACTCGACGGCGGGGAGGACACCCCTCCACTTT. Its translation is CASSDSTAGRTPLHF.

The CDR3 protein is CASSLPQANTGELFF. The DNA for the CDR3 is TGCGCCAGCAGCTTACCACAGGCGAACACCGGGGAGCTGTTTTTT. The V gene is TRBV5-1, the J gene TRBJ2-2; tentatively, D is TRBD1 (5 bases). The CDR3 is made up of 15 amino acids. Germline assignment: CDR1 SGHRS and CDR2 YFSETQ. Trimming cost V 2 bases and J 0 bases, with 8 bases left between them.

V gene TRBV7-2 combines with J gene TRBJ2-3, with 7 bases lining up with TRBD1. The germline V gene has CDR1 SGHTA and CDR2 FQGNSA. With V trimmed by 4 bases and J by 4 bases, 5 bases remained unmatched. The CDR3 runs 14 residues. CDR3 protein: CASSYQGGPDTQYF. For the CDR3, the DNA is TGTGCCAGCAGCTATCAAGGGGGCCCAGATACGCAGTATTTT.

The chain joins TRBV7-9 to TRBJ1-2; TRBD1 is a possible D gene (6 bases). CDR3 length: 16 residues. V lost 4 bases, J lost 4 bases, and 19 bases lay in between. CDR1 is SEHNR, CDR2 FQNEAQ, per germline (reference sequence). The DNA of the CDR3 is TGTGCCAGCAGCTCAAACCACAGGGCTGAGCTCTATGGCTACACCTTC. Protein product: CASSSNHRAELYGYTF.

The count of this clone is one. The CDR3 region has the DNA TGCGCCAGTTCCCCGGGAGGGGCCGTGAGTGAAAAACTGTTTTTT. Its translation is CASSPGGAVSEKLFF. V is TRBV5-1 and J is TRBJ1-4, with D maybe TRBD1 (5 bases). Per the germline V gene, CDR1 is SGHRS and CDR2 is YFSETQ. V gave up 8 bases and J gave up 7 bases, with 21 bases separating them. CDR3 length: 15 residues.

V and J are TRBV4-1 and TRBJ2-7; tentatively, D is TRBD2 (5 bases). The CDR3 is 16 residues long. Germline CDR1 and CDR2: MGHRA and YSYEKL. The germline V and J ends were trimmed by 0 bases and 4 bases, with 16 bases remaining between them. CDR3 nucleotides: TGCGCCAGCAGCCAAGATGTCGTCGGGGTTTTGTACGAGCAGTACTTC. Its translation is CASSQDVVGVLYEQYF.

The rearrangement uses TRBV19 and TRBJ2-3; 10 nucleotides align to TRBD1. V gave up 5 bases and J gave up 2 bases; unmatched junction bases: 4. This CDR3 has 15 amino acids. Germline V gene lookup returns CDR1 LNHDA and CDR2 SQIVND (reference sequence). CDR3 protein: CASSETGGVTDTQYF. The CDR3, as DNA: TGTGCCAGTAGTGAGACAGGGGGCGTCACAGATACGCAGTATTTT. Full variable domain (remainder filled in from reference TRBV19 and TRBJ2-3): DGGITQSPKYLFRKEGQNVTLSCEQNLNHDAMYWYRQDPGQGLRLIYYSQIVNDFQKGDIAEGYSVSREKKESFPLTVTSAQKNPTAFYLCASSETGGVTDTQYFGPGTRLTVL.

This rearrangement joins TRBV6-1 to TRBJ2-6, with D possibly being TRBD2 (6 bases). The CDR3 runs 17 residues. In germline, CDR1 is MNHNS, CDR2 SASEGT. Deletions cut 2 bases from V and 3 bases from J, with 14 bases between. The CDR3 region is CASSERRDFGGANVLTF. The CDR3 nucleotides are TGTGCCAGCAGTGAAAGGCGGGATTTCGGTGGGGCCAACGTCCTGACTTTC.

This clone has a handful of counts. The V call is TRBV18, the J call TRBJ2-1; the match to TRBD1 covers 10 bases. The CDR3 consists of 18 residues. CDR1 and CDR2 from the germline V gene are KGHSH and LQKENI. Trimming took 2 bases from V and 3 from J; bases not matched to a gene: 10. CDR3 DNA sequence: TGTGCCAGCTCACCAGAGGCGGGACAGGGGCCCAGCTACAATGAGCAGTTCTTC. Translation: CASSPEAGQGPSYNEQFF.

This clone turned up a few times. CDR3 in amino acids: CASSSPAGETYNEQFF. CDR3 bases: TGTGCCAGCAGCTCCCCAGCGGGGGAGACTTACAATGAGCAGTTCTTC. The chain couples TRBV9 to TRBJ2-1, with 8 bases that match TRBD2. The CDR3 loop spans 16 amino acids. The V and J ends lost 4 bases and 4 bases, in that order; junction bases with no gene match: 10. From germline, CDR1 is SGDLS and CDR2 YYNGEE.

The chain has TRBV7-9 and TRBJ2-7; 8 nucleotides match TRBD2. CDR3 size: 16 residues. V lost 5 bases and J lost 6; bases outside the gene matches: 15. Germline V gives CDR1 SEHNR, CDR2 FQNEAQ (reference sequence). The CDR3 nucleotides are TGTGCCAGCAGCCGATCGGGAGCGGGGGCGGCTCGCGAGCAGTACTTC. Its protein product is CASSRSGAGAAREQYF.

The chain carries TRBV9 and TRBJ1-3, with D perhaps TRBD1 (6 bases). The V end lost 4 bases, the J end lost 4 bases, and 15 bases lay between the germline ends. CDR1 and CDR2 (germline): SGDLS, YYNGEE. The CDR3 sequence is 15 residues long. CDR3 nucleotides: TGTGCCAGCAGCTTAACTGGACAGTGGGGAAACACCATATATTTT. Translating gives CASSLTGQWGNTIYF.

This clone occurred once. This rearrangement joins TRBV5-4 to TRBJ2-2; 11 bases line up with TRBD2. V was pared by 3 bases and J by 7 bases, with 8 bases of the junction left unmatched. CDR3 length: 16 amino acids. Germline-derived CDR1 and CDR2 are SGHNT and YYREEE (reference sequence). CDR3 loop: CASSSLAGGPGGELFF. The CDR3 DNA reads TGTGCCAGCAGCTCTCTAGCGGGGGGCCCCGGCGGGGAGCTGTTTTTT.